This record looks at one T cell receptor beta chain sequence and its context. The antigen remains unidentified. The DNA ends 3 residues before the CDR3 does, and the rest of the CDR3 is filled in from the germline J gene. Mixed chimerism was transient after nonmyeloablative marrow transplants from related graft donors. CD4+CD25+CD127- Tregs, CD4+CD25- non-Tregs, CD4 and CD8 cells were sorted. The sample comes from a study of Tregs in tolerant kidney transplant recipients. Study results and limitations: The most relevant donor-specific Treg TCRbeta repertoire apparently came from expansion with activated donor B cells. Donor-specific Treg expansion exceeded global Treg expansion in tolerant patients, suggesting antigen drive.

This table comes from immunoSEQ multiplex PCR, and its TCRdb copy is limited to in-frame clones, with some not included. This table holds roughly 15,000 clones. This CDR3 is 20 amino acids long. The germline V gene has CDR1 SGHTA and CDR2 FQGTGA. V shed 1 base and J shed 3 bases, with 24 bases lying between them. The sequence was collected from a human patient who received a combined kidney and bone marrow transplant. Some T cells may be supplied by the graft donor. The chain is built from TRBV7-3 and TRBJ2-2; a weak D match, TRBD2 (6 bases). Sequencing used CD4+ T cells from blood (PBMCs), obtained 12 months after the transplant. The sequenced part of the CDR3 DNA is TGTGCCAGCAGCTTAAGAGGGTCTAGCGAACCCTTTCGGGACACCGGGGAG. Translated: CASSLRGSSEPFRDTGE. The whole CDR3 protein reads CASSLRGSSEPFRDTGELFF.